The following is a TCR beta chain sequence with its context. The sample is drawn from a study of blood T cell repertoires in COVID-19. V lost 6 bases and J lost 0, with 15 bases in between. Germline V gene data show CDR1 as SNHLY and CDR2 as FYNNEI. There are 15 residues in the CDR3. The protocol was immunoSEQ multiplex PCR, while the TCRdb copy is restricted to in-frame clones and leaves out a portion. The table includes under 20,000 clones, 65% to 80% detected once. This receptor was taken from a man in his sixties or seventies with COVID-19, enrolled during active disease. Sequenced material: peripheral blood. The J gene is TRBJ2-7, the V gene TRBV2; a possible D gene is TRBD1 (6 bases). The CDR3 loop is CASSDRQVSSYEQYF. The CDR3 DNA reads as TGTGCCAGCAGCGATAGACAGGTTAGCTCCTACGAGCAGTACTTC.